The clone carrying this TCR beta chain was seen only once. The antigen is undetermined. The trim removed 5 bases at V and 2 bases at J, leaving 4 bases unmatched. Germline CDR1 reads SEHNR; CDR2 reads FQNEAQ (reference sequence). CDR3 size: 15 residues. Making the TCR beta libraries involved quantitative 5'-RACE with molecular barcodes. TCRdb called the 5' RACE reads again in MiXCR, with one record for every CDR3 protein. The sample includes fewer than 180,000 distinct CDR3 sequences, around 45% of them seen just once. This entry is derived from a study of CD8 T cells in ankylosing spondylitis. Study-level points and caveats: Disease-linked clones reportedly showed significant enrichment in matched ankylosing spondylitis synovial fluid.

Sequences were obtained from synovial fluid, either unsorted or a sorted T cell fraction (not recorded which). This TCR came from a male donor with ankylosing spondylitis. V and J are TRBV7-9 and TRBJ2-7; 12 bases match TRBD2. The CDR3 bases are TGTGCCAGCAGCCACCGGACTAGCGGGACCTACGAGCAGTACTTC. As protein: CASSHRTSGTYEQYF.